This T cell receptor (beta chain) was identified during a study of T-cell reconstitution after alpha-beta-depleted transplantation in children. The CDR3 covers 15 residues. Germline V gene data show CDR1 as SGHKS and CDR2 as YYEKEE (reference sequence). V was pared by 4 bases and J by 3 bases, with 5 bases of the junction left unmatched. Preparation of the TCRbeta library used unique molecular identifiers. MiXCR, applied by TCRdb to the PCR reads, yields one record per CDR3 protein. Here the sample spans some 500,000 distinct CDR3 sequences, around 18% being singletons. The input for sequencing was PBMCs from the stem cell graft donor, taken from the stem cell graft. The chain combines TRBV5-5 with TRBJ2-3, with 10 bases identical to TRBD2. The origin of this receptor is a human donor who donated a stem cell graft to a child with acute lymphoblastic leukemia. As DNA, the CDR3 is TGTGCCAGCAGCGCCGGGACTAGCGTTACAGATACGCAGTATTTT. Its protein product is CASSAGTSVTDTQYF.